The 3 T cell receptor beta chains presented below share a single source sample, sequenced in a study of cytomegalovirus exposure and HLA in healthy donors. Some clones are missing from TCRdb's copy, which holds only in-frame ones; the method was immunoSEQ multiplex PCR. The top ten clones hold 1.4% of a sample with 100,000 to 150,000 clones, approximately 91% of them seen once. Sequences were obtained from PBMCs. These receptors originate from a man under 40 in good health and CMV-seronegative.

V is TRBV2 and J is TRBJ1-5, with TRBD1 matching 7 bases. The J segment lost 1 base and the V segment lost 5 bases, leaving 8 bases of the junction unmatched. The CDR3 has 16 amino acids. The germline gives CDR1 SNHLY, CDR2 FYNNEI. The DNA of the CDR3 is TGTGCCAGCAGTCGCACTGGACAGGCCAGCAATCAGCCCCAGCATTTT. This translates into CASSRTGQASNQPQHF.

The CDR3 sequence is CASGDRGPETQYF. DNA of the CDR3: TGCGCCAGCGGGGACAGGGGGCCAGAGACCCAGTACTTC. This chain uses TRBV5-1 with TRBJ2-5; 12 nucleotides line up with TRBD1. Per germline, CDR1 SGHRS and CDR2 YFSETQ. This CDR3 comprises 13 residues. V shed 7 bases and J 4 bases; nucleotides not matched to a gene: 2.

This clone was counted only a few times. The V call is TRBV7-2, the J call TRBJ1-1; D not certain. The germline V and J ends were trimmed by 3 bases and 4 bases, with 9 bases remaining between them. The CDR3 has 13 residues. The germline CDR1 and CDR2 sequences are SGHTA and FQGNSA. The CDR3 loop is CASSLGRATEAFF. Here the CDR3 DNA reads TGTGCCAGCAGCTTGGGCAGAGCCACTGAAGCTTTCTTT. Combining the CDR3 with reference TRBV7-2 and TRBJ1-1 gives the whole variable domain GAGVSQSPSNKVTEKGKDVELRCDPISGHTALYWYRQSLGQGLEFLIYFQGNSAPDKSGLPSDRFSAERTGGSVSTLTIQRTQQEDSAVYLCASSLGRATEAFFGQGTRLTVV.